This is a list of T cell receptor beta chains from one sample in a study of T cell changes during pregnancy in multiple sclerosis. Some clones are missing from TCRdb's copy, which holds only in-frame ones; the method was immunoSEQ multiplex PCR. The sample holds around 69,000 clones, roughly nine tenths seen once. The sample here was peripheral blood, taken in the second trimester of pregnancy. These receptors all come from a female donor in good health, enrolled as a control in a pregnancy study. Each CDR3 is given with its conserved first and last residue. D genes are given only for firm matches. Not every row has a clone size; where given, it reads once, few, many or a size class.

j_call | clone_size | v_call | d_call | cdr3_aa | cdr3_nt
TRBJ2-7 | . | TRBV7-9 | TRBD1 | CASSFPTGSSYEQYF | TGTGCCAGCAGCTTCCCGACAGGGAGCTCCTACGAGCAGTACTTC
TRBJ2-3 | . | TRBV1 | . | CTSSQEDDGGHTDTQYF | TGCACCAGCAGCCAAGAGGATGACGGGGGGCACACAGATACGCAGTATTTT
TRBJ1-4 | . | TRBV6-5 | TRBD1 | CASRGTATNEKLFF | TGTGCCAGCAGGGGGACAGCAACTAATGAAAAACTGTTTTTT
TRBJ2-3 | . | TRBV4-2 | TRBD1 | CASSPGQGNTDTQYF | TGTGCCAGCAGCCCGGGACAGGGGAACACAGATACGCAGTATTTT
TRBJ2-1 | few | TRBV6-5 | . | CASSYANEQFF | TGTGCCAGCAGTTACGCGAATGAGCAGTTCTTC
TRBJ2-6 | . | TRBV4-3 | TRBD1 | CASSRKPWRGQGNSGANVLTF | TGCGCCAGCAGCCGAAAACCCTGGAGGGGACAGGGCAACTCTGGGGCCAACGTCCTGACTTTC
TRBJ2-1 | . | TRBV27 | TRBD2 | CASSLRGAWARQFF | TGTGCCAGCAGTTTGCGGGGGGCCTGGGCGCGGCAGTTCTTC
TRBJ1-4 | . | TRBV7-2 | TRBD1 | CASSPDRAGEKLFF | TGTGCCAGCAGCCCCGACAGGGCAGGTGAAAAACTGTTTTTT
TRBJ2-1 | . | TRBV6-5 | TRBD2 | CASRPPGREQFF | TGTGCCAGCAGGCCTCCCGGGAGGGAGCAGTTCTTC
TRBJ1-2 | . | TRBV7-9 | TRBD1 | CASSPGQADYGYTF | TGTGCCAGCAGCCCTGGACAGGCTGATTATGGCTACACCTTC
TRBJ1-4 | . | TRBV6-5 | TRBD1 | CASSYNLGQVGEKLFF | TGTGCCAGCAGTTACAATTTGGGACAGGTTGGGGAAAAACTGTTTTTT
TRBJ1-1 | . | TRBV19 | TRBD1 | CASKEGQREAKAFF | TGTGCCAGTAAGGAGGGACAGAGAGAAGCCAAAGCTTTCTTT
TRBJ1-6 | . | TRBV6-5 | . | CASSYFEGPLHF | TGTGCCAGCAGTTACTTTGAGGGACCCCTCCACTTT
TRBJ2-1 | . | TRBV6-1 | TRBD2 | CASSGGTSGYNEQFF | TGTGCCAGCAGTGGGGGGACTAGCGGGTACAATGAGCAGTTCTTC
TRBJ2-7 | . | TRBV6-5 | TRBD1 | CASSYTIDRAYEQYF | TGTGCCAGCAGTTACACGATTGACAGGGCTTACGAGCAGTACTTC
TRBJ2-5 | . | TRBV6-4 | TRBD1 | CASSFNSWDRIETQYF | TGTGCCAGCAGCTTCAATTCTTGGGACAGAATAGAGACCCAGTACTTC
TRBJ2-1 | . | TRBV7-2 | TRBD1 | CASSSTGDEQFF | TGTGCCAGCAGCTCGACAGGGGATGAGCAGTTCTTC
TRBJ2-6 | . | TRBV4-3 | TRBD1 | CASSQERDRALGANVLTF | TGCGCCAGCAGCCAAGAAAGGGACAGGGCTCTGGGGGCCAACGTCCTGACTTTC